This entry lists 30 T cell receptor beta chains sequenced from one sample in a study of blood T cell repertoires in COVID-19. TCRdb keeps only in-frame clones here, not all; method: immunoSEQ multiplex PCR. This table holds 300,000 or so clones, 87% found once. Source material: PBMCs or T cells enriched from blood (not recorded which). The receptors stem from a woman aged 30 to 39 who had recovered from COVID-19.

V and J are TRBV20-1 and TRBJ2-7, with 7 nucleotides matching TRBD2. The V segment lost 3 bases and the J segment 9 bases; nucleotides outside the gene matches: 5. In germline, CDR1 is DFQATT, CDR2 SNEGSKA (reference sequence). The CDR3 consists of 11 residues. In DNA, the CDR3 is TGCAGTGCTAGTTCCGGGGAGGGGCAGTACTTC. Translation: CSASSGEGQYF.

V and J are TRBV24-1 and TRBJ1-5; no clear D gene. CDR1 is KGHDR, CDR2 SFDVKD, per germline. V was shortened by 8 bases and J by 0 bases, with 7 bases between the two germline ends. This CDR3 spans 13 amino acids. CDR3 coding DNA: TGTGCCACCACCGCGGGTAGCAATCAGCCCCAGCATTTT. Its protein is CATTAGSNQPQHF.

The gene calls are TRBV30 and TRBJ2-2, with 14 bases lining up with TRBD2. The length of the CDR3 is 16 residues. V shed 4 bases, J shed 5 bases, and the junction held 6 bases outside the gene matches. The germline V gene encodes CDR1 GTSNPN and CDR2 SVGIG (reference sequence). CDR3 coding DNA: TGTGCCTGGACCAATGGACTAGCGGGGGGAACCGGGGAGCTGTTTTTT. Protein: CAWTNGLAGGTGELFF. Supplemented by reference TRBV30 and TRBJ2-2, the full variable domain reads SQTIHQWPATLVQPVGSPLSLECTVEGTSNPNLYWYRQAAGRGLQLLFYSVGIGQISSEVPQNLSASRPQDRQFILSSKKLLLSDSGFYLCAWTNGLAGGTGELFFGEGSRLTVL.

The J gene is TRBJ2-1, the V gene TRBV5-4; 7 nucleotides agree with TRBD1. The CDR3 has 15 amino acids. J gave up 0 bases and V 6 bases, and 6 bases lay outside the gene matches. Germline lookup yields CDR1 SGHNT and CDR2 YYREEE (reference sequence). CDR3 sequence reads: CASNLRTGSYNEQFF. For the CDR3, the DNA is TGTGCCAGCAACTTAAGGACAGGCTCCTACAATGAGCAGTTCTTC.

In this sample, this clone turned up once. V is TRBV3-1 (or the pseudogene TRBV3-2) and J is TRBJ2-3; 9 bases map to TRBD2. This CDR3 is 15 amino acids long. V lost 4 bases to trimming and J lost 1 base; unmatched junction nucleotides: 3. Germline V CDR1 and CDR2: LGHDT, YNNKEL (reference sequence). The CDR3 sequence: CASSPRTSGTDTQYF. CDR3 coding DNA: TGTGCCAGCAGCCCGAGGACTAGCGGCACAGATACGCAGTATTTT.

CDR3 in amino acids: CASSPSGGAGYTF. The CDR3 DNA sequence: TGCGCCAGCAGCCCGTCGGGAGGCGCTGGCTACACCTTC. V and J are TRBV5-1 and TRBJ1-2, with D hard to call. The CDR3 sequence is 13 residues long. V dropped 4 bases and J dropped 7 bases, with 14 bases sitting between them. Germline assignment: CDR1 SGHRS and CDR2 YFSETQ.

On this clone: Other DNA sequences within the sample encode an identical CDR3. The chain uses TRBV3-1 (or the pseudogene TRBV3-2) and TRBJ1-1, with D maybe TRBD1 (5 bases). The CDR3 is 14 amino acids. Trimming left V 4 bases short and J 0 bases short, with 9 bases between. CDR1 is LGHDT and CDR2 is YNNKEL in the germline V gene (reference sequence). CDR3 sequence reads: CASSRGGVNTEAFF. In DNA, the CDR3 is TGTGCCAGCAGCCGGGGCGGAGTGAACACTGAAGCTTTCTTT.

V usage is TRBV2 and J usage is TRBJ1-3, with D perhaps TRBD1 (5 bases). The CDR3 is 17 residues long. Germline assignment: CDR1 SNHLY and CDR2 FYNNEI. V lost 2 bases to trimming and J lost 2 bases, with 16 bases between them. The CDR3 here is CASSERRAWGAGNTIYF. In DNA, the CDR3 is TGTGCCAGCAGTGAAAGGCGGGCGTGGGGGGCTGGAAACACCATATATTTT.

J is TRBJ2-6 and V is TRBV19, with D perhaps TRBD1 (6 bases). Germline loops: CDR1 LNHDA, CDR2 SQIVND (reference sequence). CDR3 length equals 15 residues. V lost 6 bases and J lost 0, with 9 bases in between. CDR3 DNA: TGTGCCAGTAGGGCGGACAGCTCTGGGGCCAACGTCCTGACTTTC. Amino acid sequence: CASRADSSGANVLTF.

The genes are TRBV19 and TRBJ1-1; D is uncertain. The CDR3 length is 12 residues. The V gene lost 3 bases and the J gene lost 8 bases, with 10 bases spanning the gap. The germline CDR1 and CDR2 sequences are LNHDA and SQIVND (reference sequence). The CDR3 region has the DNA TGTGCCAGTAGTATTCGCGGGAAAGAAGCTTTCTTT. Protein product: CASSIRGKEAFF.

The chain carries TRBV25-1 and TRBJ1-2; D may be TRBD1 (5 bases). Trimming cost V 2 bases and J 8 bases, with 9 bases left between them. In germline, CDR1 is MGHDK, CDR2 SYGVNS. The length of the CDR3 is 12 residues. CDR3 coding DNA: TGTGCCAGCAGTGAAGCAGGGCGAGGCTACACCTTC. It encodes CASSEAGRGYTF.

The genes are TRBV19 and TRBJ2-7, with TRBD1 matching over 9 bases. Trimming at V came to 4 bases and at J to 2 bases, leaving 3 bases not matched to a gene. Germline CDR1 LNHDA, CDR2 SQIVND (reference sequence). The CDR3 consists of 14 residues. The CDR3 spells CASSNRDRAYEQYF. In DNA, the CDR3 is TGTGCCAGTAGTAACCGGGACAGGGCCTACGAGCAGTACTTC.

J is TRBJ1-6 and V is TRBV18; D remains ambiguous. The germline V gene has CDR1 KGHSH and CDR2 LQKENI. The V gene lost 1 base and the J gene lost 10 bases, with 8 bases spanning the gap. The CDR3 is 13 residues long. The CDR3 here is CASSPQEDSPLHF. The CDR3 nucleotides are TGTGCCAGCTCACCACAGGAGGACTCACCCCTCCACTTT.

V is TRBV27 and J is TRBJ2-2, with 7 bases matching TRBD1. There are 15 residues in the CDR3. CDR1 MNHEY and CDR2 SMNVEV come from the germline V gene (reference sequence). V was pared by 6 bases and J by 4 bases, with 8 bases of the junction left unmatched. The CDR3, as DNA: TGTGCCAGCAGGACAGGGATGGGTTTCACCGGGGAGCTGTTTTTT. Translating it yields CASRTGMGFTGELFF.

About this clone: The junction does not match germline at one end; this may be a read error. The rearrangement joins TRBV6-5 to TRBJ2-2; the match to TRBD1 covers 7 bases. Germline loops: CDR1 MNHEY, CDR2 SVGAGI. The CDR3 sequence is 14 residues long. The CDR3 loop is CASRPTGNAGELFF. CDR3 nucleotides: TGTGCCAGCAGGCCGACAGGGAACGCCGGGGAGCTGTTTTTT.

The chain uses TRBV18 and TRBJ1-2, with D perhaps matching TRBD1 (6 bases). The germline CDR1 and CDR2 sequences are KGHSH and LQKENI. V was trimmed by 2 bases and J by 7 bases, leaving 17 bases between them. The CDR3 runs 15 residues. The CDR3 DNA reads TGTGCCAGCTCACCATCGAGTGGGCAGGGGTCTGGCTACACCTTC. It codes for CASSPSSGQGSGYTF.

This rearrangement joins TRBV27 to TRBJ1-2; 7 nucleotides align to TRBD1. The V gene's germline CDR1 is MNHEY and CDR2 SMNVEV (reference sequence). Trimming removed 7 bases from V and 6 bases from J; junction bases left unmatched: 8. The CDR3 runs 13 residues. The DNA for the CDR3 is TGTGCCAGCAAACTGACAGGGACGGATGGCTACACCTTC. Its protein is CASKLTGTDGYTF.

The chain is built from TRBV19 and TRBJ1-3, with unresolved D. The CDR3 runs to 13 residues. V was cut by 5 bases and J by 11 bases, with 16 bases left in between. The germline V gene encodes CDR1 LNHDA and CDR2 SQIVND (reference sequence). The CDR3 nucleotides are TGTGCCAGTAGTCCCCAACACGATTCGTCCATATATTTT. Its translation is CASSPQHDSSIYF.

This clone was seen just once. V usage is TRBV4-3 and J usage is TRBJ2-3, with a weak D call TRBD1 (5 bases). Trimming cost V 0 bases and J 6 bases, with 13 bases left between them. There are 15 residues in the CDR3. Per germline, CDR1 LGHNA and CDR2 YSLEER. This CDR3 reads CASSQDGTGADTQYF. CDR3 nucleotide sequence: TGCGCCAGCAGCCAAGATGGCACAGGAGCGGATACGCAGTATTTT.

The V and J genes are TRBV16 and TRBJ2-7; the match to TRBD1 covers 8 bases. CDR1 KGHSY and CDR2 FQNENV come from the germline V gene. V was pared by 2 bases and J by 5 bases, with 17 bases of the junction left unmatched. This CDR3 is built from 18 residues. The DNA of the CDR3 is TGTGCCAGCAGCCAACCGTGGGGCAAACTACAGGGGGACGACGAGCAGTACTTC. Translated: CASSQPWGKLQGDDEQYF.

The rearrangement joins TRBV7-9 to TRBJ2-3; 14 bases map to TRBD2. V trimming: 5 bases; J trimming: 6 bases; junction bases outside the gene matches: 7. CDR3 length: 16 residues. CDR1 and CDR2 (germline): SEHNR, FQNEAQ (reference sequence). The DNA of the CDR3 is TGTGCCAGCAGCCGACTAGCGGGGGGGCCTGGCGATACGCAGTATTTT. Translation: CASSRLAGGPGDTQYF.

The chain carries TRBV5-5 and TRBJ1-1, with D unclear. Trimming cost V 3 bases and J 1 base, with 13 bases left between them. From germline, CDR1 is SGHKS and CDR2 YYEKEE (reference sequence). The CDR3 totals 15 residues. CDR3 in DNA: TGTGCCAGCAGCTCGGGAGATTACACGAACACTGAAGCTTTCTTT. The encoded protein is CASSSGDYTNTEAFF.

The table lists this clone with a few counts. The chain employs TRBV2 and TRBJ1-3; the D gene is possibly TRBD1 (6 bases). Germline V gene sequence: CDR1 SNHLY, CDR2 FYNNEI. The V gene lost 6 bases and the J gene lost 4 bases, with 16 bases spanning the gap. The CDR3 contains 15 residues. Here the CDR3 reads CASRTGGGQGNTIYF. The CDR3 DNA follows: TGTGCCAGCAGAACTGGCGGGGGGCAAGGAAACACCATATATTTT.

The rearrangement uses TRBV6-5 and TRBJ1-1; 7 bases fit TRBD1. The V gene's germline CDR1 is MNHEY and CDR2 SVGAGI. The CDR3 has 14 residues. Losses at the gene ends were 7 bases for V and 5 bases for J; bases not matched to a gene: 10. Here the CDR3 DNA reads TGTGCCAGCACTACTCCGGGACAGAAAACTGAAGCTTTCTTT. Translation gives CASTTPGQKTEAFF.

The J gene is TRBJ1-2, the V gene TRBV10-3; weak D call: TRBD1 (5 bases). The CDR3 contains 14 residues. V dropped 7 bases and J dropped 0 bases, with 12 bases sitting between them. From germline, CDR1 is ENHRY and CDR2 SYGVKD. The CDR3: CAINHGQANYGYTF. In DNA form, the CDR3 reads TGTGCCATCAACCACGGACAAGCTAACTATGGCTACACCTTC.

The rearrangement joins TRBV5-1 to TRBJ2-7; 7 nucleotides align to TRBD1. The CDR3 consists of 13 residues. Germline CDR1 and CDR2: SGHRS and YFSETQ. Trimming cost V 2 bases and J 7 bases; bases outside gene matches: 6. CDR3 sequence reads: CASSFGTVREQYF. Written as DNA, the CDR3 is TGCGCCAGCAGCTTCGGGACAGTCCGGGAGCAGTACTTC.

For this clone: Other DNA sequences of this sample code for an identical CDR3. This chain joins TRBV7-2 and TRBJ1-1, with D possibly matching TRBD1 (6 bases). The CDR3 is 15 residues long. The V end lost 0 bases, the J end lost 2 bases, and 10 bases lay between the germline ends. Germline CDR1 and CDR2: SGHTA and FQGNSA. Written as DNA, the CDR3 is TGTGCCAGCAGCTTAGCCCCAGGGGTTAACACTGAAGCTTTCTTT. Translating gives CASSLAPGVNTEAFF.

Note on this clone: Other DNA sequences in the same sample also yield this CDR3. This chain uses TRBV29-1 with TRBJ1-2; D unclear. The CDR3 totals 12 residues. Germline loops: CDR1 SQVTM, CDR2 ANQGSEA. The ends were cut back, 4 bases at V and 4 bases at J, with 10 bases in the middle. The CDR3 spells CSVVGGIYGYTF. CDR3 DNA: TGCAGCGTTGTTGGAGGGATCTATGGCTACACCTTC. The variable domain in full, with the rest retrieved from reference TRBV29-1 and TRBJ1-2, is SAVISQKPSRDICQRGTSLTIQCQVDSQVTMMFWYRQQPGQSLTLIATANQGSEATYESGFVIDKFPISRPNLTFSTLTVSNMSPEDSSIYLCSVVGGIYGYTFGSGTRLTVV.

V gene TRBV5-1 combines with J gene TRBJ2-2; D possibly corresponds to TRBD1 (6 bases). Trimming removed 2 bases from V and 0 bases from J, with 17 bases in between. The CDR3 is 18 amino acids. The germline V gene has CDR1 SGHRS and CDR2 YFSETQ. The DNA for the CDR3 is TGCGCCAGCAGCTTCCTCGGACAGACCGCTACGAACACCGGGGAGCTGTTTTTT. Translated, it gives CASSFLGQTATNTGELFF.

The rearrangement uses TRBV7-9 and TRBJ2-2; 10 nucleotides match TRBD2. V gave up 3 bases and J gave up 9 bases; unmatched junction bases: 10. This CDR3 has 16 amino acids. Looked up from germline, CDR1 is SEHNR and CDR2 is FQNEAQ (reference sequence). The CDR3 loop reads CASSLVESGGARELFF. The CDR3 DNA sequence: TGTGCCAGCAGCTTGGTGGAGAGCGGGGGGGCCCGGGAGCTGTTTTTT.